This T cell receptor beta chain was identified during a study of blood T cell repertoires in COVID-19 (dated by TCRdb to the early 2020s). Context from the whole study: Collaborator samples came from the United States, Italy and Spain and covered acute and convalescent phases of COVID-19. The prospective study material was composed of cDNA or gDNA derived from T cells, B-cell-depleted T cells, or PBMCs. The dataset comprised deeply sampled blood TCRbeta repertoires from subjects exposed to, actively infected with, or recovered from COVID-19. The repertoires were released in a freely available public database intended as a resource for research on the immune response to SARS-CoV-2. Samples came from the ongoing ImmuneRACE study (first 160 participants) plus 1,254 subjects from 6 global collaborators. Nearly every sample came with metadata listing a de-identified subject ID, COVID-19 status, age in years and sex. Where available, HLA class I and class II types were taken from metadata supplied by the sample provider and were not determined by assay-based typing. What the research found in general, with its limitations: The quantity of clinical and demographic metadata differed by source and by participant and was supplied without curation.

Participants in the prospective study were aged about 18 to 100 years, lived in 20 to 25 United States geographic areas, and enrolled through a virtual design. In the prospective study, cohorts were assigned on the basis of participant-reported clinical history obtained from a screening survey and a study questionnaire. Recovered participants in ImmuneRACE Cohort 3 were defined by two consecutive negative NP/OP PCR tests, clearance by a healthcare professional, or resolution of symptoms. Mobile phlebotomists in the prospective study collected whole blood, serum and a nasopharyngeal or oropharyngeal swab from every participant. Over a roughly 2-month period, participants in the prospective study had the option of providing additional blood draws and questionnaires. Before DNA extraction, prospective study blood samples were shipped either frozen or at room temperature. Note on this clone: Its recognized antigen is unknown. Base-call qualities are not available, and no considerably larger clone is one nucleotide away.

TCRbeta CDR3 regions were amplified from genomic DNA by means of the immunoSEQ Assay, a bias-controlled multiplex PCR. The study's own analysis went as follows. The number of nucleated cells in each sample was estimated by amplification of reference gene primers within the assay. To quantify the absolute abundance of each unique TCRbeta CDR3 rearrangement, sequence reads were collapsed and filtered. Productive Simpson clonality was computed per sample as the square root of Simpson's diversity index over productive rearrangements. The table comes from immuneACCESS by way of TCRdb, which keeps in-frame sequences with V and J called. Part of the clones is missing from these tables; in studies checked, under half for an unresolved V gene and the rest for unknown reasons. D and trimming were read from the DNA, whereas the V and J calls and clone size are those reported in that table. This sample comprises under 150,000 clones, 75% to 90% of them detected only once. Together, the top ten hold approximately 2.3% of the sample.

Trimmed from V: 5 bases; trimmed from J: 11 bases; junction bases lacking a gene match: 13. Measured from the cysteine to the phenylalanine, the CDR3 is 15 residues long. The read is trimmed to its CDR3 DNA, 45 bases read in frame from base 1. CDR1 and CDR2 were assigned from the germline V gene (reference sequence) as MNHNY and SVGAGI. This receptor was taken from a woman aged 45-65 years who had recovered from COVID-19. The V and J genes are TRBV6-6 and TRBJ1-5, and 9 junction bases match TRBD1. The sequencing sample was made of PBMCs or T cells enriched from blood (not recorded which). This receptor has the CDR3 CASSRDRAPGGTQHF. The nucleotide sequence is TGTGCCAGCAGTAGGGACAGGGCCCCCGGGGGGACCCAGCATTTT.